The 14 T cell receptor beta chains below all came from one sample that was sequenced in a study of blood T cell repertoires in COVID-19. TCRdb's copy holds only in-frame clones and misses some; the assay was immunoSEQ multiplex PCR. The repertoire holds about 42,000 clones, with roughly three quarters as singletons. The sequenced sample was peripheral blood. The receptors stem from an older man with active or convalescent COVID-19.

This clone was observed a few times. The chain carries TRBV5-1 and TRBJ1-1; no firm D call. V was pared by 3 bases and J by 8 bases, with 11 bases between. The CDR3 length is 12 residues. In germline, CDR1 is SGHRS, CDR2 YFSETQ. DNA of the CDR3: TGCGCCAGCAGCTGGGCTGACCAGGAAGCTTTCTTT. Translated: CASSWADQEAFF.

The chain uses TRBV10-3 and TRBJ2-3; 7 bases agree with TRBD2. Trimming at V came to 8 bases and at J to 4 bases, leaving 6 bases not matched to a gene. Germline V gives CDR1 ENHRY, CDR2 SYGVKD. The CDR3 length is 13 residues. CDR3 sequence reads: CAIGAAGADTQYF. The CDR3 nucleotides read TGTGCCATCGGGGCGGCGGGGGCAGATACGCAGTATTTT.

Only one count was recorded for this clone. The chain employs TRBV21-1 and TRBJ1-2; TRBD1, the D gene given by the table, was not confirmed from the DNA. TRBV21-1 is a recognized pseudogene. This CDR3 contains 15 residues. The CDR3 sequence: CASSKVQGSEGGYTF. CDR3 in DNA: TGTGCCAGCAGCAAAGTTCAGGGGAGTGAGGGTGGCTACACCTTC.

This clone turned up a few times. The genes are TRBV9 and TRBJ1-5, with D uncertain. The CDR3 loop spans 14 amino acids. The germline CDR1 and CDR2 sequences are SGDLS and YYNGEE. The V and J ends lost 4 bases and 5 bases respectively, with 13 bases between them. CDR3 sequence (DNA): TGTGCCAGCAGCCTGGTGAGAAAGTATCAGCCCCAGCATTTT. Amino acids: CASSLVRKYQPQHF.

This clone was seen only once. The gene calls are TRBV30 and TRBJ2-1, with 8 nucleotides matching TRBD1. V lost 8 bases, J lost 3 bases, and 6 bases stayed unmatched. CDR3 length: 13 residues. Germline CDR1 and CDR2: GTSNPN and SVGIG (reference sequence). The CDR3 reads CAGGQDYYNEQFF. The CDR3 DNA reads TGTGCCGGGGGACAGGACTACTACAATGAGCAGTTCTTC.

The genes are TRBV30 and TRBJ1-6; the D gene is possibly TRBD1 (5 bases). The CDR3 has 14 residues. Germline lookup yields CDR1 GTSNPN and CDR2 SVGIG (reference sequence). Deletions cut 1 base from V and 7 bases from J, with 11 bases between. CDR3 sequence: CAWSAPTANSPLHF. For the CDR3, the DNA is TGTGCCTGGAGTGCCCCGACAGCAAATTCACCCCTCCACTTT.

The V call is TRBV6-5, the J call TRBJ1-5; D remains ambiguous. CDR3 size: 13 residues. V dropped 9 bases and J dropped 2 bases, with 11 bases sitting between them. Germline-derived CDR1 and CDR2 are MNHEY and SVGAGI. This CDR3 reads CASHFGGNQPQHF. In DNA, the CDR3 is TGTGCCAGTCACTTCGGTGGCAATCAGCCCCAGCATTTT.

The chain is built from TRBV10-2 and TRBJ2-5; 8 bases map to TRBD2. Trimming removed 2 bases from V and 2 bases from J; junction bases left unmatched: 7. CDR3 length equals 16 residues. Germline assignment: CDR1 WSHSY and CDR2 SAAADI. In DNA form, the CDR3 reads TGCGCCAGCAGTGAGCTGACTAGCGCGTTACAAGAGACCCAGTACTTC. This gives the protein CASSELTSALQETQYF.

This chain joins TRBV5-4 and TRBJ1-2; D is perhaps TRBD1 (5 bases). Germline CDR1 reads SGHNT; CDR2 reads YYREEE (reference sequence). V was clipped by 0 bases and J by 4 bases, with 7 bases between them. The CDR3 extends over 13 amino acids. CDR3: CASSLETAYGYTF. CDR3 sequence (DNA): TGTGCCAGCAGCTTGGAGACAGCCTATGGCTACACCTTC.

As DNA, the CDR3 is TGTGCCAGCGCCAGGGCCGCGGGAAATAATTCACCCCTCCACTTT. Its translation is CASARAAGNNSPLHF. The V and J genes are TRBV7-9 and TRBJ1-6, with D tentatively TRBD1 (5 bases). Trimming shortened V by 8 bases and J by 5 bases, and 16 bases separated the two germline ends. This CDR3 is 15 amino acids long. Germline CDR1 reads SEHNR; CDR2 reads FQNEAQ (reference sequence).

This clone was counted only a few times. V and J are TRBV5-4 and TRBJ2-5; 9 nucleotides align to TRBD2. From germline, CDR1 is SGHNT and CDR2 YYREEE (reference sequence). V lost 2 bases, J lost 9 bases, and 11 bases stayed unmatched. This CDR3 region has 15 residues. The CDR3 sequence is CASSFSLAGRGAQYF. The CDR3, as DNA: TGTGCCAGCAGCTTCTCGCTAGCGGGGCGGGGGGCCCAGTACTTC. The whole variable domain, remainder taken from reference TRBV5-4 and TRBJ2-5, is ETGVTQSPTHLIKTRGQQVTLRCSSQSGHNTVSWYQQALGQGPQFIFQYYREEENGRGNFPPRFSGLQFPNYSSELNVNALELDDSALYLCASSFSLAGRGAQYFGPGTRLLVL.

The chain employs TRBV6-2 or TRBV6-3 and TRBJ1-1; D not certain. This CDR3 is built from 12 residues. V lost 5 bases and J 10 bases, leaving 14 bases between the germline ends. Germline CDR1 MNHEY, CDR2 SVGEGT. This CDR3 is CASSEGIMRAFF. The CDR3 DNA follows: TGTGCCAGCAGTGAGGGCATCATGAGAGCTTTCTTT.

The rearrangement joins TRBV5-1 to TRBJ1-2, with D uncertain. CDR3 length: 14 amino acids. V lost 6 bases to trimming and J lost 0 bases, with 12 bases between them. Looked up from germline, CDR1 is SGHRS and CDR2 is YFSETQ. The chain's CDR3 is CASTYDTSNYGYTF. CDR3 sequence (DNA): TGCGCCAGCACCTATGACACTTCTAACTATGGCTACACCTTC.

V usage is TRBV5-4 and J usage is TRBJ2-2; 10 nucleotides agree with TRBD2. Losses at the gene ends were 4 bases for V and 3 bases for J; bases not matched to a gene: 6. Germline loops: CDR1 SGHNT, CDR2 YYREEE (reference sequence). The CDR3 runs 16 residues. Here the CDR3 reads CASSDKRGGDTGELFF. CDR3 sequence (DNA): TGTGCCAGCAGCGATAAGCGGGGGGGCGACACCGGGGAGCTGTTTTTT.